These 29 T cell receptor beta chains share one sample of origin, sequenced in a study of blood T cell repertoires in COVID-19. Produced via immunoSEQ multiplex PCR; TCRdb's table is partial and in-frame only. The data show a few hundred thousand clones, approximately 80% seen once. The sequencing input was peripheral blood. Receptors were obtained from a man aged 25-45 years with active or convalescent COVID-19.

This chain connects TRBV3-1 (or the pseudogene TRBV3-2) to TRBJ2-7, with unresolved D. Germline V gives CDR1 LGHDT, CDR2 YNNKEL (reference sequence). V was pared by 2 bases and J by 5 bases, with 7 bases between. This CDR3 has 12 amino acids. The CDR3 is CASSQSPNEQYF. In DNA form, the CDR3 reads TGTGCCAGCAGCCAATCTCCTAACGAGCAGTACTTC.

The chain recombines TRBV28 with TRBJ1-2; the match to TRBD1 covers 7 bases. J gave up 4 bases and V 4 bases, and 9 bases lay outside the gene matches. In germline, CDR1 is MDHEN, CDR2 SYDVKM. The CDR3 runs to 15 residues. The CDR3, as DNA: TGTGCCAGCAGTTCCACCCTCGGGACAGCCTATGGCTACACCTTC. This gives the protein CASSSTLGTAYGYTF.

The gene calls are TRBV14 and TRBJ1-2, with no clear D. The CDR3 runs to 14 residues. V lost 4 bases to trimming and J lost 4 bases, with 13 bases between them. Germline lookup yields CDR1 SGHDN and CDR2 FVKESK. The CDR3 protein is CASSPGGLRYGYTF. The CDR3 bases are TGTGCCAGCAGCCCGGGAGGACTTCGCTATGGCTACACCTTC.

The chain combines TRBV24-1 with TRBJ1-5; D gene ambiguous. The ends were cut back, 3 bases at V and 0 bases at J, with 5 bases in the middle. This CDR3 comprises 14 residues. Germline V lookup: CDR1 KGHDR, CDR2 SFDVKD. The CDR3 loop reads CATSDTPSNQPQHF. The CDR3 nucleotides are TGTGCCACCAGTGATACTCCTAGCAATCAGCCCCAGCATTTT.

CDR3 coding DNA: TGTGCCTGGTCACAGACAGACACTGAAGCTTTCTTT. It yields the protein CAWSQTDTEAFF. V and J are TRBV30 and TRBJ1-1, with D possibly matching TRBD1 (5 bases). The germline V gene has CDR1 GTSNPN and CDR2 SVGIG (reference sequence). The CDR3 is made up of 12 amino acids. V was clipped by 5 bases and J by 3 bases, with 10 bases between them.

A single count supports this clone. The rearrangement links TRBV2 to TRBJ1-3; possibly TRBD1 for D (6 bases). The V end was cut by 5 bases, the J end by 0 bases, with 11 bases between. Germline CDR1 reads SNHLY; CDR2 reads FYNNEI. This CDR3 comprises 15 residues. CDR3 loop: CASSIDRNSGNTIYF. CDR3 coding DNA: TGTGCCAGCAGTATAGACAGGAACTCTGGAAACACCATATATTTT. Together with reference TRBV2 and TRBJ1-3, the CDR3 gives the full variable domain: EPEVTQTPSHQVTQMGQEVILRCVPISNHLYFYWYRQILGQKVEFLVSFYNNEISEKSEIFDDQFSVERPDGSNFTLKIRSTKLEDSAMYFCASSIDRNSGNTIYFGEGSWLTVV.

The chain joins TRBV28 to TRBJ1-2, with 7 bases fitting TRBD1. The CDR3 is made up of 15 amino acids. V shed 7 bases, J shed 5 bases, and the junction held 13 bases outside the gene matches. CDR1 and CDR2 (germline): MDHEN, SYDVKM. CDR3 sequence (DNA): TGTGCCAGCATGCTCCCCGGGACAGAGGGGTATGGCTACACCTTC. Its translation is CASMLPGTEGYGYTF.

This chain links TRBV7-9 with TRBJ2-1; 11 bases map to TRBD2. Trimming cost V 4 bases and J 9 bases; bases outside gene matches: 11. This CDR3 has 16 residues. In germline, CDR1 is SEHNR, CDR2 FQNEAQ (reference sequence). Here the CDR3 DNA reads TGTGCCAGCAGCTCCCGGACTAGCGGGCCACTATCTGAGCAGTTCTTC. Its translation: CASSSRTSGPLSEQFF.

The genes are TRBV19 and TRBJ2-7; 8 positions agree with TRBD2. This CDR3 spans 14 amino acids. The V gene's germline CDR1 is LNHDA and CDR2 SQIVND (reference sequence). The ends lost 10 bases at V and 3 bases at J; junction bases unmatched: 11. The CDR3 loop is CATRAGTRGYEQYF. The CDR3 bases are TGTGCCACCAGAGCGGGGACTAGAGGCTACGAGCAGTACTTC.

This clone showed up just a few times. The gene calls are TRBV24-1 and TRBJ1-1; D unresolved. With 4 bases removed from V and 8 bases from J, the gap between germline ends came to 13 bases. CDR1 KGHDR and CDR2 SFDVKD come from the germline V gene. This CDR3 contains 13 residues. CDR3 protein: CATSDPRREEAFF. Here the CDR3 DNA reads TGTGCCACCAGTGACCCCCGCCGCGAGGAAGCTTTCTTT.

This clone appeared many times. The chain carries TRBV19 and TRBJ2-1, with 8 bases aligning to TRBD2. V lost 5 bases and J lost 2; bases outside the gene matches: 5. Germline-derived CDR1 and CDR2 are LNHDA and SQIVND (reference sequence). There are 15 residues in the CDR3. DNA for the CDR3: TGTGCCAGTAGTTTGACTAGCGACACCTACAATGAGCAGTTCTTC. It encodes CASSLTSDTYNEQFF.

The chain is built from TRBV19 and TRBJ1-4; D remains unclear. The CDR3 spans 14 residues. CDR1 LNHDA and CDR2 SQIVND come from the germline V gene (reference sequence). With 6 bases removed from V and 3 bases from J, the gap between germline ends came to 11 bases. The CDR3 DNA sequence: TGTGCCAGTAGCCCCCGGGTCTCTAATGAAAAACTGTTTTTT. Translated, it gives CASSPRVSNEKLFF. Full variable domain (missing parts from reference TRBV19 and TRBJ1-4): DGGITQSPKYLFRKEGQNVTLSCEQNLNHDAMYWYRQDPGQGLRLIYYSQIVNDFQKGDIAEGYSVSREKKESFPLTVTSAQKNPTAFYLCASSPRVSNEKLFFGSGTQLSVL.

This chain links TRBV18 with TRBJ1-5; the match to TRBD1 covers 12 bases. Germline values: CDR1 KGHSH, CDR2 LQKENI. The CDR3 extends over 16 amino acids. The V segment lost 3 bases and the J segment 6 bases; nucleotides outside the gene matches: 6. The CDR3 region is CASSPPGQGALQPQHF. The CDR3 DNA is TGTGCCAGCTCACCTCCGGGACAGGGGGCCCTTCAGCCCCAGCATTTT.

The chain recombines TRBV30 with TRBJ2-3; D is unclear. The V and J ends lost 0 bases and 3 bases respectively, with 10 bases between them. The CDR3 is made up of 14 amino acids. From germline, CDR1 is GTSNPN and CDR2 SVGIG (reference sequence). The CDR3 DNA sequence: TGTGCCTGGAGTGTCCAGGTCCCTACAGATACGCAGTATTTT. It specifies CAWSVQVPTDTQYF.

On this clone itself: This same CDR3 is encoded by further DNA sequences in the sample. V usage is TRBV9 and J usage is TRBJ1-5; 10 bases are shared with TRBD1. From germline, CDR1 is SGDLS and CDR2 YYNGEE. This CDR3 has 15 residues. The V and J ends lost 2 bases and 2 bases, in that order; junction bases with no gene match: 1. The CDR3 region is CASSVGTGGNQPQHF. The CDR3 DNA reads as TGTGCCAGCAGCGTGGGGACAGGGGGCAATCAGCCCCAGCATTTT.

The chain's CDR3 is CASSSSGDEQYF. Here the CDR3 DNA reads TGTGCCAGCAGTTCGTCAGGCGACGAGCAGTACTTC. The V gene is TRBV28, the J gene TRBJ2-7, with D unresolved. Germline V gene data show CDR1 as MDHEN and CDR2 as SYDVKM. The CDR3 length is 12 residues. Trimming took 4 bases from V and 5 from J, leaving 9 bases between them. Together with reference TRBV28 and TRBJ2-7, the CDR3 gives the full variable domain: DVKVTQSSRYLVKRTGEKVFLECVQDMDHENMFWYRQDPGLGLRLIYFSYDVKMKEKGDIPEGYSVSREKKERFSLILESASTNQTSMYLCASSSSGDEQYFGPGTRLTVT.

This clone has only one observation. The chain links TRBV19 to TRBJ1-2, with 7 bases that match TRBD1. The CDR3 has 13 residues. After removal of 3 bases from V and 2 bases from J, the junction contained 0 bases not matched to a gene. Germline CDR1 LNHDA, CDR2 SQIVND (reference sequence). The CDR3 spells CASSMTGNYGYTF. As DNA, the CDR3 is TGTGCCAGTAGTATGACAGGGAACTATGGCTACACCTTC. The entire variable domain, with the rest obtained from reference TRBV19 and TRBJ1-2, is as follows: DGGITQSPKYLFRKEGQNVTLSCEQNLNHDAMYWYRQDPGQGLRLIYYSQIVNDFQKGDIAEGYSVSREKKESFPLTVTSAQKNPTAFYLCASSMTGNYGYTFGSGTRLTVV.

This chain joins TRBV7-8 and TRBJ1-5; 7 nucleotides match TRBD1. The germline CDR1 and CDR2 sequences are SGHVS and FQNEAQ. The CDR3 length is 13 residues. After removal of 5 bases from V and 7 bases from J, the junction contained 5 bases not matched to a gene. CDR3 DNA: TGTGCCAGCAGCCCCGACAGGGCCCAGCCCCAGCATTTT. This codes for CASSPDRAQPQHF. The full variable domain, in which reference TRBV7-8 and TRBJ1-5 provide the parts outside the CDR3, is GAGVSQSPRYKVAKRGQDVALRCDPISGHVSLFWYQQALGQGPEFLTYFQNEAQLDKSGLPSDRFFAERPEGSVSTLKIQRTQQEDSAVYLCASSPDRAQPQHFGDGTRLSIL.

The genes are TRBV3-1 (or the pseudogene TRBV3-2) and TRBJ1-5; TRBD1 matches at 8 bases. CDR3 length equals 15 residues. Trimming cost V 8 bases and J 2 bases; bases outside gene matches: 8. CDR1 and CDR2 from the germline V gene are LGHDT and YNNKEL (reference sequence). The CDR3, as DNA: TGTGCCAGCTTGGCCCCACAGGGGGGCAATCAGCCCCAGCATTTT. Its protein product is CASLAPQGGNQPQHF.

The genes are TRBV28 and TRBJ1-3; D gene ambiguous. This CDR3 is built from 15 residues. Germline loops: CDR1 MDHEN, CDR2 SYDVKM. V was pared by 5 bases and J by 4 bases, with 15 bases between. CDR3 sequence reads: CASSPRTVLGNTIYF. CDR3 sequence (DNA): TGTGCCAGCAGTCCGAGGACTGTATTGGGAAACACCATATATTTT. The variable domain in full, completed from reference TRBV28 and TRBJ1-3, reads DVKVTQSSRYLVKRTGEKVFLECVQDMDHENMFWYRQDPGLGLRLIYFSYDVKMKEKGDIPEGYSVSREKKERFSLILESASTNQTSMYLCASSPRTVLGNTIYFGEGSWLTVV.

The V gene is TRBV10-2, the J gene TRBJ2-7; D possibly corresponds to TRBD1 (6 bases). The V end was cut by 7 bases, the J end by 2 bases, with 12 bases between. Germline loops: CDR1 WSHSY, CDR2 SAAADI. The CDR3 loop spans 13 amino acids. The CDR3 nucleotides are TGCGCCAGCATGCAGGGGCAAACCTACGAGCAGTACTTC. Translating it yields CASMQGQTYEQYF.

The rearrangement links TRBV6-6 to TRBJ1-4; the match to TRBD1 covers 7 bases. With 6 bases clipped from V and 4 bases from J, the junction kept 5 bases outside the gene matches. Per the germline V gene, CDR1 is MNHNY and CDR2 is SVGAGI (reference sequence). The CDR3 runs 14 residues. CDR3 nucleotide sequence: TGTGCCAGCAGCCGACAGGGCAGTAATGAAAAACTGTTTTTT. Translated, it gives CASSRQGSNEKLFF.

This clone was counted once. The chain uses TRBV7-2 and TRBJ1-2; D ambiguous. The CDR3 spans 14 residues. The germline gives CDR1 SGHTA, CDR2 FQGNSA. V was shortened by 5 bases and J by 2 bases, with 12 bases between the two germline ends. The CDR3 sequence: CASSPSPLNYGYTF. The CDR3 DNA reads TGTGCCAGCAGCCCGAGCCCCCTAAACTATGGCTACACCTTC. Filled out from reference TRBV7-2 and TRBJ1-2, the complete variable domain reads GAGVSQSPSNKVTEKGKDVELRCDPISGHTALYWYRQSLGQGLEFLIYFQGNSAPDKSGLPSDRFSAERTGGSVSTLTIQRTQQEDSAVYLCASSPSPLNYGYTFGSGTRLTVV.

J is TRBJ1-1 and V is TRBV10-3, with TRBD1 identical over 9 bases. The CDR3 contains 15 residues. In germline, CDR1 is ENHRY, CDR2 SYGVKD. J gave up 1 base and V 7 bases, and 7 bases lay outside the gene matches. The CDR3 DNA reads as TGTGCCATCACCCCGGGACAGGGACCGAACACTGAAGCTTTCTTT. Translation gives CAITPGQGPNTEAFF.

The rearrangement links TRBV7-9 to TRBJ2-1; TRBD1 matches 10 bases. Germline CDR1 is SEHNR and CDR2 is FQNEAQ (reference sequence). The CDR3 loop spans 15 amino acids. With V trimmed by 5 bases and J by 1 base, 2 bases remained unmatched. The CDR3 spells CASSRGQGSYNEQFF. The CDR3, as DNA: TGTGCCAGCAGCCGGGGACAGGGGTCCTACAATGAGCAGTTCTTC.

CDR3 coding DNA: TGTGCCAGCACCAATCAACCACTAGCGGGGGGGCTAGATACGCAGTATTTT. Amino acids: CASTNQPLAGGLDTQYF. This chain links TRBV11-2 with TRBJ2-3; TRBD2 agrees at 13 bases. Per germline, CDR1 SGHAT and CDR2 FQNNGV. The CDR3 runs 17 residues. The V segment lost 7 bases and the J segment 5 bases; nucleotides outside the gene matches: 12.

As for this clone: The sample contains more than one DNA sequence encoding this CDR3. CDR3 nucleotides: TGTGCCAGCTCCCCCGGTTCTTCCTACGAGCAGTACTTC. Its translation: CASSPGSSYEQYF. V is TRBV28 and J is TRBJ2-7, with D unresolved. V was clipped by 8 bases and J by 1 base, with 12 bases between them. Germline V gives CDR1 MDHEN, CDR2 SYDVKM. The length of the CDR3 is 13 residues.

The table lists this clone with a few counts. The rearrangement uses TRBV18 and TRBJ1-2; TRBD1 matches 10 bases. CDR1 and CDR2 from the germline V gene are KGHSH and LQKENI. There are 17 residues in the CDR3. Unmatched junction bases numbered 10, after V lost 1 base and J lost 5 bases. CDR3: CASSPQIAGTGVYGYTF. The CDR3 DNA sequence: TGTGCCAGCTCACCACAGATCGCAGGGACAGGGGTTTATGGCTACACCTTC.

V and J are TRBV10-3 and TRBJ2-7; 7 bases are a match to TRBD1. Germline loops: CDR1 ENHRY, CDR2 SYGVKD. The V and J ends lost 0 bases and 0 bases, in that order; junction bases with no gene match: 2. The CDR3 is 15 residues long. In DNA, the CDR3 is TGTGCCATCAGTGAGTCTCGGGACAGCTCCTACGAGCAGTACTTC. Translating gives CAISESRDSSYEQYF.